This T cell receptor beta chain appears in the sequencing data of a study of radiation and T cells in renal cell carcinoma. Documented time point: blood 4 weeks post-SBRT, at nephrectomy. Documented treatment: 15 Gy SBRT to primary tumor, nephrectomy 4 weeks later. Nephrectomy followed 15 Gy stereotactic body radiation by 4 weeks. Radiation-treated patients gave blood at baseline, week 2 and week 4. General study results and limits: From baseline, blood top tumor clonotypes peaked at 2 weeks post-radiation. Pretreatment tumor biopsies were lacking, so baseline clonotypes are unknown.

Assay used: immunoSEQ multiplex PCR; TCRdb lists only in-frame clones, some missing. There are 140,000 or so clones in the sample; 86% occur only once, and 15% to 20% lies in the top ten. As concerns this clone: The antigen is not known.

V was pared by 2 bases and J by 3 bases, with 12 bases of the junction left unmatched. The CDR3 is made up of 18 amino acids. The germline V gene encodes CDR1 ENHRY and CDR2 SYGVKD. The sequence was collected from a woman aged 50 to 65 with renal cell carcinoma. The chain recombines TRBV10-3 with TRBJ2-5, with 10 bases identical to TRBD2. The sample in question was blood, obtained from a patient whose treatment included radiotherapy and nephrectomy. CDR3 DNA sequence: TGTGCCATCAGTGAGGTTCCTAGCGGGGGAGGGTTAGAAGAGACCCAGTACTTC. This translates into CAISEVPSGGGLEETQYF.